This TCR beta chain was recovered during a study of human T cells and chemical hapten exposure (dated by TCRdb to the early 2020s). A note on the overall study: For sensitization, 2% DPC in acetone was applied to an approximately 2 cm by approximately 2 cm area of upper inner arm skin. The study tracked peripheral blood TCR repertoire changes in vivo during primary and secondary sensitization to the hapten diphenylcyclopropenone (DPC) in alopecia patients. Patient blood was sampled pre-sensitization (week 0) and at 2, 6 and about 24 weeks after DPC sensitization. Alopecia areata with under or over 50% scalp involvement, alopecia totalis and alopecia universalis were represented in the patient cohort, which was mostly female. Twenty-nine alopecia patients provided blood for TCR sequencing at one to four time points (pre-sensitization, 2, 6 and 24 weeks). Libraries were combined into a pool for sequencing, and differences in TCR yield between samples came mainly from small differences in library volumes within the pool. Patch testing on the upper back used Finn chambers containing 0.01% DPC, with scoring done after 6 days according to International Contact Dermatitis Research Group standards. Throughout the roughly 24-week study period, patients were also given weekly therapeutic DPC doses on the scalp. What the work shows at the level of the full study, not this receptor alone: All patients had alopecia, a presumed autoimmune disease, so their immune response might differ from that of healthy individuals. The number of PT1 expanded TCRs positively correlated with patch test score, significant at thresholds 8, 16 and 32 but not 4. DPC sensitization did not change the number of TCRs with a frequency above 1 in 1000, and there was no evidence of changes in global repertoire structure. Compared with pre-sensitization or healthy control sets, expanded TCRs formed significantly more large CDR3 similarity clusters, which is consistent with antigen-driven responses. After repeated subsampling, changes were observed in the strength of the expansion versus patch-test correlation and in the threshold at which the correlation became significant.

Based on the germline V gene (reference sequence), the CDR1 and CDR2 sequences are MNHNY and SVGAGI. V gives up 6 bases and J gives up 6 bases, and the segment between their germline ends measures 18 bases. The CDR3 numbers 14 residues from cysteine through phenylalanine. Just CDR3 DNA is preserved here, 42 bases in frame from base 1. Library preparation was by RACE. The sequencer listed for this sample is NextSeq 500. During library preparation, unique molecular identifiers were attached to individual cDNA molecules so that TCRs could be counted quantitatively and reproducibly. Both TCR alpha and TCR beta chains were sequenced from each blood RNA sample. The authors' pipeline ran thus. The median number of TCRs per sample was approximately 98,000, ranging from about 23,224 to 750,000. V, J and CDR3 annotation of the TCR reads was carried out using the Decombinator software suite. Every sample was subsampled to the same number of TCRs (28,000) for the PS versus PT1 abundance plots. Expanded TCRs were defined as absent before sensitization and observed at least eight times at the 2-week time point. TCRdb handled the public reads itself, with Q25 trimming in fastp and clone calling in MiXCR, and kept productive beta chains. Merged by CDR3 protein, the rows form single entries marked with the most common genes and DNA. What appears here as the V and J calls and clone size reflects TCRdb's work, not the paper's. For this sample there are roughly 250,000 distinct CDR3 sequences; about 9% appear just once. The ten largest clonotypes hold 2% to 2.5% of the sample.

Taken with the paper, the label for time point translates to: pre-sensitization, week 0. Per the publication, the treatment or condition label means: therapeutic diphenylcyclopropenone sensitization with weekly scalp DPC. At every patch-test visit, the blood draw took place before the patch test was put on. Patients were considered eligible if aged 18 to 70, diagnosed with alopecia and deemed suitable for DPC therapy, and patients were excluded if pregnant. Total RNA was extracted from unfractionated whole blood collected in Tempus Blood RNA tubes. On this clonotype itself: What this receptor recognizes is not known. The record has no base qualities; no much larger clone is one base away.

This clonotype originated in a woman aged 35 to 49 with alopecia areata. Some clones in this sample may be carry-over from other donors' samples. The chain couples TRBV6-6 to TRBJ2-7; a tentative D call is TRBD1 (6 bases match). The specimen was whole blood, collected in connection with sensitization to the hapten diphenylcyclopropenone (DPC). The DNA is TGTGCCAGCAGGCCTACACAGGGTTCGGGCGAGCAGTACTTC. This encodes CASRPTQGSGEQYF.